This TCR beta chain was identified in a study of T cell responses to AZD1222 COVID-19 vaccine. Deletions cut 3 bases from V and 4 bases from J, with 12 bases between. The germline gives CDR1 MGHDK, CDR2 SYGVNS. The CDR3 consists of 14 residues. Profiling relied on immunoSEQ multiplex PCR, and the TCRdb table lists in-frame clones only, not all of them. The profile shows 100,000 to 150,000 clones, just under 95% of them singletons. Study-wide results and limits: The breadth and depth of Spike-specific TCRs increased once two AZD1222 doses had been given. AZD1222 recipients seropositive at baseline numbered only 6 or 7. Spike as a whole was targeted by vaccine-associated CD4 TCRs, dominant at 160-218 and 743-854. Females made up more of the donors, who were largely white British, and clonal diversity may have come out too low.

Comments on this clone: Its antigen is unidentified.

The receptor comes from an adult who received the AZD1222 COVID-19 vaccine. Specimen: peripheral blood, collected 28 days after the second AZD1222 dose. This rearrangement joins TRBV25-1 to TRBJ1-2, with D unresolved. For the CDR3, the DNA is TGTGCCAGCAGTGAGGAAGGAGGAATCTATGGCTACACCTTC. Protein: CASSEEGGIYGYTF.